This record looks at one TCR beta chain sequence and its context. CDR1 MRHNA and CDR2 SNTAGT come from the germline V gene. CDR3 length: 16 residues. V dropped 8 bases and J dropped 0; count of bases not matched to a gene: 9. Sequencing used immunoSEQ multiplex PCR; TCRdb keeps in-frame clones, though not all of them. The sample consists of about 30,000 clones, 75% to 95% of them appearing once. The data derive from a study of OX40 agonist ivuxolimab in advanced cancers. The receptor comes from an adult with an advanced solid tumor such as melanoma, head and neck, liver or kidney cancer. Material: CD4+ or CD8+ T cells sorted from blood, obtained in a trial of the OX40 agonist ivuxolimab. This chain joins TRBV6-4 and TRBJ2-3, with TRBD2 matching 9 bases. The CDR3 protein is CASAVISGGSTDTQYF. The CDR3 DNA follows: TGTGCCAGCGCAGTTATAAGCGGGGGGAGCACAGATACGCAGTATTTT.